Shown below are 4 T cell receptor beta chains from a single sample sequenced in a study of beta chain features in type 1 diabetes (dated by TCRdb to the late 2010s). Libraries were prepared through the immunoSEQ multiplex PCR assay. All of the isolated RNA was reverse transcribed with the High Capacity cDNA Reverse Transcription Kit, so expressed TCRB transcripts were sequenced. What TCRdb holds here is the immuneACCESS table cut down to in-frame rearrangements. Part of the clones is not present; checked against another copy, under half of the missing clones reflect an unresolved V gene, and the others are unexplained. This sample comprises 900,000 or so clones, roughly 16% of them detected only once. The ten largest clonotypes hold 0.023% of the sample. Sequencing used naive CD4+ T cells from blood. The cell subset or site label here, explained by the study, means: true naive CD4+ T cells. These receptors were taken from a woman in her late teens or twenties in good health.

The chain has TRBV18 and TRBJ1-2; D not certain. Trimming removed 2 bases at V and 5 bases at J, with 9 bases between. Per germline, CDR1 KGHSH and CDR2 LQKENI. The CDR3 spans 13 residues. The CDR3: CASSPKRDYGYTF. The DNA of the CDR3 is TGTGCCAGCTCACCAAAACGGGATTATGGCTACACCTTC. Supplemented by reference TRBV18 and TRBJ1-2, the full variable domain reads NAGVMQNPRHLVRRRGQEARLRCSPMKGHSHVYWYRQLPEEGLKFMVYLQKENIIDESGMPKERFSAEFPKEGPSILRIQQVVRGDSAAYFCASSPKRDYGYTFGSGTRLTVV.

This clone appeared a few times. This chain uses TRBV14 with TRBJ2-3; D unclear. This CDR3 is 12 amino acids long. With 4 bases removed from V and 6 bases from J, the gap between germline ends came to 8 bases. Germline assignment: CDR1 SGHDN and CDR2 FVKESK. In DNA, the CDR3 is TGTGCCAGCAGCCCGGAGTGGGATACGCAGTATTTT. This encodes CASSPEWDTQYF.

A few counts support this clone. The chain combines TRBV19 with TRBJ2-3; perhaps TRBD1 as D (6 bases). CDR3 size: 13 residues. The germline V gene encodes CDR1 LNHDA and CDR2 SQIVND (reference sequence). V lost 9 bases and J lost 2, with 12 bases in between. DNA of the CDR3: TGTGCCAGCCGGGACACTACCACAGATACGCAGTATTTT. It specifies CASRDTTTDTQYF.

This chain joins TRBV11-2 and TRBJ2-5; TRBD2 aligns across 9 bases. CDR1 is SGHAT, CDR2 FQNNGV, per germline. CDR3 size: 15 residues. V was clipped by 5 bases and J by 2 bases; unmatched bases: 6. CDR3 sequence reads: CASSPRLAAQETQYF. The CDR3 nucleotides read TGTGCCAGCAGCCCCAGACTAGCGGCGCAAGAGACCCAGTACTTC.